These T cell receptor beta chains were read from a single sample in a study of T-cell memory formation after mild COVID-19. TCRdb passed the 5' RACE reads through MiXCR, listing each CDR3 protein once. The profile shows approximately 16,000 distinct CDR3 sequences, 20% to 30% of them singletons. Input material: PBMCs or a T cell subset sorted from them (not recorded which). The origin of the receptors is a man aged 18 to 29 who had mild COVID-19 (a few samples of this study predate the infection). Cell type and time point are not known. CDR3s include the opening cysteine and the closing phenylalanine or tryptophan. A D gene is named only where the DNA matches it firmly. Clone size appears in some rows only: once, few, many, or a class for an expanded clone.

abundance	v_gene	d_gene	j_gene	CDR3aa	CDR3nt
many	TRBV12-3/TRBV12-4	-	TRBJ2-2	CASSFKGNTGELFF	TGTGCCAGCAGTTTTAAAGGGAACACCGGGGAGCTGTTTTTT
-	TRBV18	-	TRBJ2-7	CASSAGNAQGEQYF	TGTGCCAGCTCAGCCGGGAACGCCCAGGGAGAGCAGTACTTC
-	TRBV5-1	-	TRBJ2-7	CASSPGVGGYEQYF	TGCGCCAGCAGCCCGGGGGTAGGAGGCTACGAGCAGTACTTC
-	TRBV2	TRBD1	TRBJ2-5	CASSVGRGLETQYF	TGTGCCAGCAGTGTCGGCAGGGGGCTGGAGACCCAGTACTTC
few	TRBV27	-	TRBJ2-1	CASSFIGGGAEQFF	TGTGCCAGCAGTTTCATAGGGGGGGGGGCTGAGCAGTTCTTC
-	TRBV7-2	-	TRBJ2-1	CASSFGRVEQFF	TGTGCCAGCAGCTTCGGACGTGTGGAGCAGTTCTTC
-	TRBV6-1	TRBD2	TRBJ2-1	CASSEEPPARLAANEQFF	TGTGCCAGCAGTGAAGAACCCCCCGCGAGGCTAGCGGCTAATGAGCAGTTCTTC
-	TRBV11-2	TRBD2	TRBJ2-2	CASSRTSGGPRTGELFF	TGTGCCAGCAGCCGGACTAGCGGGGGGCCGAGGACCGGGGAGCTGTTTTTT
many	TRBV6-6	TRBD2	TRBJ2-1	CASSYFISGGTDEQFF	TGTGCCAGCAGTTACTTTATCAGCGGGGGCACGGATGAGCAGTTCTTC
-	TRBV21-1	-	TRBJ2-7	CASSSAGRQSYEQYF	TGTGCCAGCAGCTCCGCGGGACGACAGTCCTACGAGCAGTACTTC
many	TRBV29-1	-	TRBJ1-3	CSVADPGQGNTIYF	TGCAGCGTTGCAGACCCAGGGCAAGGAAACACCATATATTTT
many	TRBV6-5	-	TRBJ1-1	CASSQGFYGPEAFF	TGTGCCAGCAGTCAGGGCTTCTACGGGCCTGAAGCTTTCTTT
many	TRBV5-1	-	TRBJ1-1	CASSLSRTLGTEAFF	TGCGCCAGCAGCTTGTCGAGGACACTGGGCACTGAAGCTTTCTTT
many	TRBV12-5	-	TRBJ2-1	CASADPWSTGPNNEQFF	TGTGCTAGTGCCGATCCCTGGAGCACAGGCCCCAACAATGAGCAGTTCTTC
many	TRBV7-8	TRBD1	TRBJ2-3	CASSFRFWDRGKSSLFNQYF	TGTGCCAGCAGCTTTCGATTTTGGGACAGGGGAAAGAGTTCCCTATTCAATCAGTATTTT
-	TRBV5-1	TRBD1	TRBJ2-5	CASSKGTGGMSETQYF	TGCGCCAGCAGCAAAGGGACAGGGGGCATGTCGGAGACCCAGTACTTC
-	TRBV3-1	-	TRBJ2-7	CASSQVLIEDSYEQYF	TGTGCCAGCAGCCAAGTCTTAATAGAAGACTCCTACGAGCAGTACTTC
-	TRBV7-6	-	TRBJ2-7	CASSLTVSGRELYEQYF	TGTGCCAGCAGCTTAACGGTCTCGGGACGGGAACTCTACGAGCAGTACTTC
-	TRBV27	-	TRBJ2-3	CASSHWSRDTQYF	TGTGCCAGCAGCCACTGGAGTAGGGATACGCAGTATTTT
-	TRBV9	TRBD2	TRBJ2-2	CASSVVAGGSGELFF	TGTGCCAGCAGCGTTGTAGCGGGAGGGTCCGGGGAGCTGTTTTTT